This entry lists 18 T cell receptor beta chains sequenced from one sample in a study of cytomegalovirus exposure and HLA in healthy donors. 13 Jbeta primers and 60 Vbeta primers were used for the PCR. The protocol was immunoSEQ multiplex PCR, while the TCRdb copy is restricted to in-frame clones and leaves out a portion. Seen here are 200,000 or so clones, over 75% observed once, and the top ten hold approximately 6.3%. The sequenced material came from PBMCs. These receptors all stem from a man aged 40-50 years in good health and CMV-seropositive.

This sequence joins TRBV6-5 and TRBJ1-2; D is undetermined. V lost 2 bases and J lost 1, with 11 bases in between. The germline V gene has CDR1 MNHEY and CDR2 SVGAGI. The CDR3 is 15 residues long. CDR3 bases: TGTGCCAGCAGTTACGGCAGTTTTGATAACTATGGCTACACCTTC. Translating it yields CASSYGSFDNYGYTF.

V and J are TRBV29-1 and TRBJ2-5; 10 bases are a match to TRBD1. Germline trimming cut 7 bases from V and 5 bases from J; bases unmatched to any gene: 10. This CDR3 spans 14 amino acids. Germline lookup yields CDR1 SQVTM and CDR2 ANQGSEA. CDR3 sequence (DNA): TGCAGCGCCACTCCCGACAGGGGGCTGGAGACCCAGTACTTC. Its translation: CSATPDRGLETQYF.

The rearrangement links TRBV5-6 to TRBJ1-2; D remains ambiguous. Germline CDR1 SGHDT, CDR2 YYEEEE. The CDR3 consists of 14 residues. The V gene lost 0 bases and the J gene lost 0 bases, with 6 bases spanning the gap. Here the CDR3 DNA reads TGTGCCAGCAGCTTGGGCAGTACTAACTATGGCTACACCTTC. Encoded protein: CASSLGSTNYGYTF.

The chain couples TRBV28 to TRBJ2-7; TRBD1 aligns across 7 bases. Germline assignment: CDR1 MDHEN and CDR2 SYDVKM. The CDR3 has 12 amino acids. V was clipped by 4 bases and J by 6 bases; unmatched bases: 3. CDR3 sequence reads: CASSSRQGEQYF. The CDR3 nucleotides are TGTGCCAGCAGTTCTAGACAGGGCGAGCAGTACTTC.

The rearrangement joins TRBV25-1 to TRBJ1-1; D is unresolved. Trimming removed 6 bases from V and 2 bases from J, with 7 bases in between. CDR1 MGHDK and CDR2 SYGVNS come from the germline V gene. CDR3 size: 12 residues. The CDR3 region is CASREGNTEAFF. DNA for the CDR3: TGTGCCAGCAGAGAGGGAAACACTGAAGCTTTCTTT.

This clone was observed a few times. V usage is TRBV7-2 and J usage is TRBJ2-1; maybe TRBD2 (5 bases). V was trimmed by 0 bases and J by 9 bases, leaving 9 bases between them. This CDR3 is 13 amino acids long. Germline V lookup: CDR1 SGHTA, CDR2 FQGNSA. The CDR3 sequence is CASSLAKGGEQFF. Written as DNA, the CDR3 is TGTGCCAGCAGCTTAGCTAAAGGAGGTGAGCAGTTCTTC.

The chain couples TRBV2 to TRBJ1-2, with D possibly being TRBD1 (6 bases). Deletions cut 8 bases from V and 1 base from J, with 11 bases between. There are 13 residues in the CDR3. The germline V gene encodes CDR1 SNHLY and CDR2 FYNNEI. The CDR3: CASPDRRNYGYTF. CDR3 coding DNA: TGTGCCAGCCCGGACAGACGTAACTATGGCTACACCTTC.

V and J are TRBV7-2 and TRBJ2-7; TRBD2 aligns across 11 bases. CDR1 and CDR2 (germline): SGHTA, FQGNSA. The ends lost 5 bases at V and 4 bases at J; junction bases unmatched: 13. The CDR3 length is 17 residues. In DNA, the CDR3 is TGTGCCAGCAGCGAACTAGCGGGGGTGTTCCCTTTTTACGAGCAGTACTTC. Translating it yields CASSELAGVFPFYEQYF.

Only one count was recorded for this clone. This chain links TRBV6-5 with TRBJ1-1; no clear D gene. This CDR3 spans 16 amino acids. Per the germline V gene, CDR1 is MNHEY and CDR2 is SVGAGI. Trimming left V 0 bases short and J 6 bases short, with 17 bases between. CDR3 nucleotide sequence: TGTGCCAGCAGTTACTCGAGGGTATCGGGGATGCCTGAAGCTTTCTTT. Translating gives CASSYSRVSGMPEAFF.

The J gene is TRBJ1-6, the V gene TRBV5-4; 7 bases map to TRBD1. The CDR3 totals 14 residues. Germline V lookup: CDR1 SGHNT, CDR2 YYREEE (reference sequence). J gave up 10 bases and V 4 bases, and 8 bases lay outside the gene matches. The CDR3 region has the DNA TGTGCCAGCAGCCTGGGGGACAGACAATCACCCCTCCACTTT. Translating gives CASSLGDRQSPLHF.

This clone has a handful of counts. The chain employs TRBV28 and TRBJ1-3, with TRBD1 identical over 7 bases. CDR1 is MDHEN and CDR2 is SYDVKM in the germline V gene. There are 13 residues in the CDR3. Trimming at V came to 11 bases and at J to 2 bases, leaving 6 bases not matched to a gene. The chain's CDR3 is CARTGAAGNTIYF. The CDR3 nucleotides read TGTGCCCGCACAGGGGCAGCTGGAAACACCATATATTTT.

This clone occurred once. The chain combines TRBV7-6 with TRBJ1-3, with 7 bases fitting TRBD1. The CDR3 spans 14 residues. Germline CDR1 SGHVS, CDR2 FNYEAQ. V lost 5 bases to trimming and J lost 6 bases; unmatched junction nucleotides: 7. CDR3 nucleotide sequence: TGTGCCAGCAGCATTGACAGGGCCCTAAACACCATATATTTT. Translated, it gives CASSIDRALNTIYF.

About this clone: The junction differs from germline at one of its ends, possibly a read error. The rearrangement links TRBV4-1 to TRBJ2-3; D perhaps matches TRBD2 (5 bases). The CDR3 runs to 15 residues. CDR1 and CDR2 (germline): MGHRA, YSYEKL. The CDR3: CASSQESPSRDTQYF. The CDR3 nucleotides are TGCGCCAGCAGCCAAGAATCCCCTAGCAGAGATACGCAGTATTTT.

J is TRBJ2-7 and V is TRBV18; 11 positions match TRBD2. V shed 4 bases and J 4 bases; nucleotides not matched to a gene: 9. CDR1 and CDR2 (germline): KGHSH, LQKENI. This CDR3 is 16 amino acids long. This CDR3 is CASSLEIAGGQYEQYF. The CDR3 DNA is TGTGCCAGCTCACTGGAGATAGCGGGGGGGCAGTACGAGCAGTACTTC.

The V gene is TRBV27, the J gene TRBJ2-2; 7 bases fit TRBD1. The CDR3 is 14 amino acids. Germline CDR1 reads MNHEY; CDR2 reads SMNVEV (reference sequence). Trimming removed 5 bases from V and 3 bases from J; junction bases left unmatched: 3. The CDR3 bases are TGTGCCAGCAGTCTACAGGGGCACACCGGGGAGCTGTTTTTT. As protein: CASSLQGHTGELFF.

The chain joins TRBV4-3 to TRBJ2-1, with 11 bases identical to TRBD2. V was pared by 1 base and J by 1 base, with 3 bases of the junction left unmatched. CDR1 and CDR2 (germline): LGHNA, YSLEER. The CDR3 totals 17 residues. The DNA of the CDR3 is TGCGCCAGCAGCCAAGGCGCTAGCGGGGGGTCCTACAATGAGCAGTTCTTC. Amino acid sequence: CASSQGASGGSYNEQFF.

With respect to this clone: In the same sample, other DNA sequences code for this CDR3. This rearrangement joins TRBV7-2 to TRBJ1-2; 11 bases fit TRBD1. The CDR3 runs 14 residues. Germline V CDR1 and CDR2: SGHTA, FQGNSA. Unmatched junction bases numbered 3, after V lost 1 base and J lost 8 bases. The CDR3 is CASSLGDRGFGYTF. The DNA for the CDR3 is TGTGCCAGCAGCTTAGGGGACAGGGGGTTCGGCTACACCTTC.

This rearrangement joins TRBV11-2 to TRBJ1-1; D uncertain. Trimming shortened V by 4 bases and J by 1 base, and 10 bases separated the two germline ends. The CDR3 covers 14 residues. Germline lookup yields CDR1 SGHAT and CDR2 FQNNGV. CDR3 sequence: CASSSDYENTEAFF. In nucleotides, the CDR3 is TGTGCCAGCAGCTCGGACTACGAGAACACTGAAGCTTTCTTT.